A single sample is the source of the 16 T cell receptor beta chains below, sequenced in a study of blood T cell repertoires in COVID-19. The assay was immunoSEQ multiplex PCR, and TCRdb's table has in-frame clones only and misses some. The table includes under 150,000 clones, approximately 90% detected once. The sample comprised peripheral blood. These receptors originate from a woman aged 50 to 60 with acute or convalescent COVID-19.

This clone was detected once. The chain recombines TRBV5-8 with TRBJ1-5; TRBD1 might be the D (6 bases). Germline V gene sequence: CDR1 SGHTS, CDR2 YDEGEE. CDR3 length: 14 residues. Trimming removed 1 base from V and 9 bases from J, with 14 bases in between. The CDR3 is CASSLWQGTGPQHF. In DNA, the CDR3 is TGTGCCAGCAGCTTGTGGCAGGGGACCGGGCCCCAGCATTTT.

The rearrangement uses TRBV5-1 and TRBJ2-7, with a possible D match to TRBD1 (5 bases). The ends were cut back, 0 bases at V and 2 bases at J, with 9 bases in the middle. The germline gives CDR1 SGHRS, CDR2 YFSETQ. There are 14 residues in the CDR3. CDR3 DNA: TGCGCCAGCAGCTTGGAACAGGATACCTACGAGCAGTACTTC. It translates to CASSLEQDTYEQYF.

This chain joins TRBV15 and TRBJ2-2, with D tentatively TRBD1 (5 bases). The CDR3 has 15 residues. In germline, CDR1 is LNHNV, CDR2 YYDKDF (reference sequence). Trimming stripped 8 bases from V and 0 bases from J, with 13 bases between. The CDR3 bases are TGTGCCACCCACCCTGGACACTCGAACACCGGGGAGCTGTTTTTT. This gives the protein CATHPGHSNTGELFF.

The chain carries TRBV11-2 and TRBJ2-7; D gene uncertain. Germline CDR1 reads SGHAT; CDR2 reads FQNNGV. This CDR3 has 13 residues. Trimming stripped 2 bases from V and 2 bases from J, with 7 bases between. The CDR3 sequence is CASSLMHTYEQYF. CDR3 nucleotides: TGTGCCAGCAGCTTAATGCACACCTACGAGCAGTACTTC. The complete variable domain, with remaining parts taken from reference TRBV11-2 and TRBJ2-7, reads EAGVAQSPRYKIIEKRQSVAFWCNPISGHATLYWYQQILGQGPKLLIQFQNNGVVDDSQLPKDRFSAERLKGVDSTLKIQPAKLEDSAVYLCASSLMHTYEQYFGPGTRLTVT.

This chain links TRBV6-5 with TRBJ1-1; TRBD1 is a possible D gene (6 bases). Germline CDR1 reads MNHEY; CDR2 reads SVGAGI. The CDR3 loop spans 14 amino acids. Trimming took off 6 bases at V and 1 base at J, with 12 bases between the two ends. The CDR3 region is CASRSGQPNTEAFF. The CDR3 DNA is TGTGCCAGCAGGTCCGGACAGCCGAACACTGAAGCTTTCTTT.

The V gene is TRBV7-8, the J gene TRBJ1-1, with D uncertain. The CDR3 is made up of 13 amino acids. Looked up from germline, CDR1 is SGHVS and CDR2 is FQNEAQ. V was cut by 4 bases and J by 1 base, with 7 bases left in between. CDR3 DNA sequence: TGTGCCAGCAGCTCCCCGGGGAACACTGAAGCTTTCTTT. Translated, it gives CASSSPGNTEAFF.

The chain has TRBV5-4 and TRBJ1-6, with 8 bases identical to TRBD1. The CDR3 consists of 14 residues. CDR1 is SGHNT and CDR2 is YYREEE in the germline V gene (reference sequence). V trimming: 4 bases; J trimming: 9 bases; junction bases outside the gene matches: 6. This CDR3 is CASSAQGVPSPLHF. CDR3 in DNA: TGTGCCAGCAGCGCACAGGGGGTCCCTTCACCCCTCCACTTT.

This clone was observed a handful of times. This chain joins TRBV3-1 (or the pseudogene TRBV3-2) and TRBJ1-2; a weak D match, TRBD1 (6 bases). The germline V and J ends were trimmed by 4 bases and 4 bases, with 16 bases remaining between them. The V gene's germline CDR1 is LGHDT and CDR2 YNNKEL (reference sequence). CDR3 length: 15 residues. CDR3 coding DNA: TGTGCCAGCAGCCCGCGGGGGGGGCGGGGCTATGGCTACACCTTC. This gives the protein CASSPRGGRGYGYTF.

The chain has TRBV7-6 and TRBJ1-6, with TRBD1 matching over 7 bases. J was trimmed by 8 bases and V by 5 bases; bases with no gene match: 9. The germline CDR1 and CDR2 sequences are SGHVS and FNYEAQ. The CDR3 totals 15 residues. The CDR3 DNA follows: TGTGCCAGCAGCCCGGCCAGACAGGGTGATTCACCCCTCCACTTT. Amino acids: CASSPARQGDSPLHF.

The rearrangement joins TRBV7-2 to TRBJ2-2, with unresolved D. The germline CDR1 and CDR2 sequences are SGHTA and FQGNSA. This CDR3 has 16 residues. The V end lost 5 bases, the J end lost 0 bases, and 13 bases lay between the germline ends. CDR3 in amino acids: CASSPQAMANTGELFF. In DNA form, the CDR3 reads TGTGCCAGCAGCCCCCAAGCGATGGCGAACACCGGGGAGCTGTTTTTT.

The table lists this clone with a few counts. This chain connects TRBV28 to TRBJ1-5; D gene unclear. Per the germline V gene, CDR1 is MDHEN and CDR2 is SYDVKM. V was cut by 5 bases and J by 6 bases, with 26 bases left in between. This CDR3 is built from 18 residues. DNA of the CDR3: TGTGCCAGCAGTCCCATACTCCTTTCACAGTTTATGGGTCAGCCCCAGCATTTT. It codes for CASSPILLSQFMGQPQHF.

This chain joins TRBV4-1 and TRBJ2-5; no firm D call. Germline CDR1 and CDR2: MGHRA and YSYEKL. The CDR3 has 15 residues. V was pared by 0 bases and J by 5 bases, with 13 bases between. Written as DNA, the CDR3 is TGCGCCAGCAGCCAAGATCATCAGTTTTGGGAGACCCAGTACTTC. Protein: CASSQDHQFWETQYF.

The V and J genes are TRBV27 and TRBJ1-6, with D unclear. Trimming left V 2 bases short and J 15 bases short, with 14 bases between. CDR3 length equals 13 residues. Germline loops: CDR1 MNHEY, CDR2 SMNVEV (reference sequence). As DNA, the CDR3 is TGTGCCAGCAGTTTAACGCTGGGCGACGGCCTCCACTTT. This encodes CASSLTLGDGLHF.

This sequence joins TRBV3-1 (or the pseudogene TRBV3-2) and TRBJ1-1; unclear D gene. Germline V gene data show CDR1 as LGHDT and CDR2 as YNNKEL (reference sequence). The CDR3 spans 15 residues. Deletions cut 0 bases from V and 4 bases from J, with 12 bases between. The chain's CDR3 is CASSQERTSSTEAFF. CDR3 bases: TGTGCCAGCAGCCAAGAGAGAACCTCGAGCACTGAAGCTTTCTTT.

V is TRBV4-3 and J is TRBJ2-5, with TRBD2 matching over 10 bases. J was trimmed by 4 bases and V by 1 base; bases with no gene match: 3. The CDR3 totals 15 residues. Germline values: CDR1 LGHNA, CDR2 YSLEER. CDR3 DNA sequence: TGCGCCAGCAGCCAAGCTAGCGGGAGCCCAGAGACCCAGTACTTC. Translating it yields CASSQASGSPETQYF.

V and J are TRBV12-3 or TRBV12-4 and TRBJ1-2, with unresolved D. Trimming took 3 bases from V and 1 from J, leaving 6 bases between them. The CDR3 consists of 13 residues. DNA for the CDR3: TGTGCCAGCAGTTTTATTAGTAACTATGGCTACACCTTC. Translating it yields CASSFISNYGYTF.